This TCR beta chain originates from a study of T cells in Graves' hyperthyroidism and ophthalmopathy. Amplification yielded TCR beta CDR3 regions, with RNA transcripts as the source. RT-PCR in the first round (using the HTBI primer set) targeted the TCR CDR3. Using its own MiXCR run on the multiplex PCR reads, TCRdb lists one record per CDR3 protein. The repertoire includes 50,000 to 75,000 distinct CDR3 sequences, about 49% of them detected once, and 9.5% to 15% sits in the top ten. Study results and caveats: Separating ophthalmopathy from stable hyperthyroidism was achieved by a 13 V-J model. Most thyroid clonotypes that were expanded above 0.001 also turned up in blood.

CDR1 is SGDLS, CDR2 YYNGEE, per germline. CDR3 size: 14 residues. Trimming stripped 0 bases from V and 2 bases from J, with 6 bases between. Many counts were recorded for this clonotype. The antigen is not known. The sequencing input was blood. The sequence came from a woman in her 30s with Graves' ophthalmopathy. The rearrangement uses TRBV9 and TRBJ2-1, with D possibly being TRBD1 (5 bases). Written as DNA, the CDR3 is TGTGCCAGCAGCGTAGAAGGGGCCTACAATGAGCAGTTCTTC. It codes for CASSVEGAYNEQFF.